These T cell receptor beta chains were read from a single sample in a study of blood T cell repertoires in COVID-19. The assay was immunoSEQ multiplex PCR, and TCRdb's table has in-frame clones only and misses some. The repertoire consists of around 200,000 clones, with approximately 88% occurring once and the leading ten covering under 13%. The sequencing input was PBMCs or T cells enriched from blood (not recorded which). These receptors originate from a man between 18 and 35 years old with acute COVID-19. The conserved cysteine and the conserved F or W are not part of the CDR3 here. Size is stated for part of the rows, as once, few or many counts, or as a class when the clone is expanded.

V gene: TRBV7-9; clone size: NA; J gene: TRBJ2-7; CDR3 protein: ASSPRQGPYEQY
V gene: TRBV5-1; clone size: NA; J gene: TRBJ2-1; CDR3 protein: ASSFRERFF
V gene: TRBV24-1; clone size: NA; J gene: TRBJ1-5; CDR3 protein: ATSDRGGPPRSPQH
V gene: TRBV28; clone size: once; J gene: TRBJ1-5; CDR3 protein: ASIFTGRGQPQH
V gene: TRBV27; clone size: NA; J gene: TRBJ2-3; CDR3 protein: ASSSLAGAYTQY
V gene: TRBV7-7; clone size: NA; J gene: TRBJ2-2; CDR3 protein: ASSPGSGELF
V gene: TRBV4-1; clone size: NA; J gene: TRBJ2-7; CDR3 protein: ASSQRAGGGYEQY
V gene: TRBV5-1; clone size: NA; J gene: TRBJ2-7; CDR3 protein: ASSRDSTSNEQY
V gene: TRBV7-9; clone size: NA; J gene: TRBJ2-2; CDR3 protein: ATSGGSNTGELF
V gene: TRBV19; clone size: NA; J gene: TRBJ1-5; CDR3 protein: ASSIADYQPQH
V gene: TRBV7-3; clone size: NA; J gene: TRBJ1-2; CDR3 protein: ASSPQGTNPYGYT
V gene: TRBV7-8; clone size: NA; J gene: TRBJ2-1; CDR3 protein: ASSRGGRAYNEQF
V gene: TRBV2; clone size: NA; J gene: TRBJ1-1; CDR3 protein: AIDREAEAF
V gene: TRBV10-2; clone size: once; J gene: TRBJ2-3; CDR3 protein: ASSEGVPDTQY
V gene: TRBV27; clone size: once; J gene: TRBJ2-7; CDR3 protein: ASSTTGVGEQY
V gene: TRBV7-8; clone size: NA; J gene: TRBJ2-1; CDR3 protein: ASSSYLAGGPNEQF
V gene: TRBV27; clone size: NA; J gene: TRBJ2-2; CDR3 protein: ASIGVGVTGRTGELF